The 10 T cell receptor beta chains below come from one sample, sequenced in a study of cytomegalovirus exposure and HLA in healthy donors. The table came from immunoSEQ multiplex PCR; TCRdb's copy has only in-frame clones and leaves some out. This table has approximately 58,000 clones, roughly 94% appearing once. The sample taken for sequencing was PBMCs. Every receptor here comes from a man aged 18 to 30 in good health and CMV-seronegative.

The chain employs TRBV11-1 and TRBJ2-7; a possible D gene is TRBD2 (6 bases). Germline V gives CDR1 SGHAT, CDR2 FQDESV (reference sequence). V was shortened by 4 bases and J by 7 bases, with 20 bases between the two germline ends. The CDR3 length is 15 residues. This CDR3 reads CASSSVWDLTGEQYF. The DNA for the CDR3 is TGTGCCAGCAGCTCGGTCTGGGACTTAACGGGGGAGCAGTACTTC. The whole variable domain, filled in from reference TRBV11-1 and TRBJ2-7, reads EAEVAQSPRYKITEKSQAVAFWCDPISGHATLYWYRQILGQGPELLVQFQDESVVDDSQLPKDRFSAERLKGVDSTLKIQPAELGDSAMYLCASSSVWDLTGEQYFGPGTRLTVT.

The chain couples TRBV7-3 to TRBJ2-1; TRBD2 matches 11 bases. With 4 bases clipped from V and 3 bases from J, the junction kept 2 bases outside the gene matches. In germline, CDR1 is SGHTA, CDR2 FQGTGA. This CDR3 contains 15 residues. The CDR3 here is CASSSGLADYNEQFF. In nucleotides, the CDR3 is TGTGCCAGCAGCTCGGGACTAGCGGACTACAATGAGCAGTTCTTC.

The chain is built from TRBV7-2 and TRBJ2-7; 10 nucleotides match TRBD2. Germline trimming cut 4 bases from V and 4 bases from J; bases unmatched to any gene: 7. The CDR3 is made up of 15 amino acids. Germline CDR1 and CDR2: SGHTA and FQGNSA. The CDR3 loop is CASSYYSTSGYEQYF. The DNA for the CDR3 is TGTGCCAGCAGCTACTATTCGACTAGCGGGTACGAGCAGTACTTC. Complete variable domain (other parts from reference TRBV7-2 and TRBJ2-7): GAGVSQSPSNKVTEKGKDVELRCDPISGHTALYWYRQSLGQGLEFLIYFQGNSAPDKSGLPSDRFSAERTGGSVSTLTIQRTQQEDSAVYLCASSYYSTSGYEQYFGPGTRLTVT.

Comments on this clone: The junction departs from the called germline gene at one end, perhaps through a read error. The V call is TRBV27, the J call TRBJ2-2; 8 bases fit TRBD1. This CDR3 spans 17 amino acids. Germline assignment: CDR1 MNHEY and CDR2 SMNVEV (reference sequence). The CDR3, as DNA: TGTGCCAGCAGTTCCCTAACAGGGGGAATGAACGCCGGGGAGCTGTTTTTT. Translating gives CASSSLTGGMNAGELFF.

This clone has only one observation. This chain connects TRBV29-1 to TRBJ2-1, with 8 bases fitting TRBD1. Trimming cost V 6 bases and J 6 bases; bases outside gene matches: 13. The CDR3 has 15 amino acids. Germline loops: CDR1 SQVTM, CDR2 ANQGSEA. CDR3 amino acids: CSVPNRDRSFNEQFF. CDR3 DNA: TGCAGCGTCCCAAACCGGGACAGGAGCTTCAATGAGCAGTTCTTC.

This chain joins TRBV28 and TRBJ1-5; D gene ambiguous. Germline CDR1 reads MDHEN; CDR2 reads SYDVKM. The CDR3 runs to 15 residues. V was shortened by 3 bases and J by 0 bases, with 9 bases between the two germline ends. The CDR3 nucleotides are TGTGCCAGCAGTTTGAGGCAGCTTAGCAATCAGCCCCAGCATTTT. Translation: CASSLRQLSNQPQHF.

This chain joins TRBV5-1 and TRBJ2-3; the match to TRBD2 covers 7 bases. Trimming took 1 base from V and 4 from J; bases not matched to a gene: 6. In germline, CDR1 is SGHRS, CDR2 YFSETQ. The CDR3 totals 15 residues. In DNA form, the CDR3 reads TGCGCCAGCAGCTTGAGTGGCGGGGGATCAGATACGCAGTATTTT. Translating gives CASSLSGGGSDTQYF. Together with reference TRBV5-1 and TRBJ2-3, the CDR3 gives the full variable domain: KAGVTQTPRYLIKTRGQQVTLSCSPISGHRSVSWYQQTPGQGLQFLFEYFSETQRNKGNFPGRFSGRQFSNSRSEMNVSTLELGDSALYLCASSLSGGGSDTQYFGPGTRLTVL.

The V call is TRBV28, the J call TRBJ1-2, with TRBD1 matching over 8 bases. Germline V CDR1 and CDR2: MDHEN, SYDVKM. The CDR3 is 14 residues long. With V trimmed by 7 bases and J by 5 bases, 9 bases remained unmatched. CDR3 coding DNA: TGTGCCAGCACCTCCGGGACAGGCCTATATGGCTACACCTTC. Protein product: CASTSGTGLYGYTF.

The J gene is TRBJ2-5, the V gene TRBV2; 12 positions match TRBD2. V lost 6 bases and J lost 1; bases outside the gene matches: 3. Germline values: CDR1 SNHLY, CDR2 FYNNEI. The CDR3 totals 15 residues. The CDR3 loop reads CASRRTSGIQETQYF. For the CDR3, the DNA is TGTGCCAGCAGAAGGACTAGCGGGATCCAAGAGACCCAGTACTTC.

This sequence joins TRBV6-1 and TRBJ1-1; D is possibly TRBD1 (6 bases). Germline values: CDR1 MNHNS, CDR2 SASEGT. This CDR3 region has 15 residues. V was shortened by 8 bases and J by 0 bases, with 16 bases between the two germline ends. CDR3 sequence: CASANTGTLNTEAFF. CDR3 coding DNA: TGTGCCAGCGCTAACACCGGGACATTGAACACTGAAGCTTTCTTT.